The T cell receptor beta chain described here comes from a study of siplizumab effects on memory and regulatory T cells. CDR3 length equals 14 residues. The germline V and J ends were trimmed by 0 bases and 6 bases, with 13 bases remaining between them. CDR1 is SGHRS and CDR2 is YFSETQ in the germline V gene. Only in-frame clones appear in the TCRdb table, and some are missing; sequencing was by immunoSEQ multiplex PCR. The profile covers some 100,000 clones, with roughly 95% appearing a single time and 0.03% to 0.035% taken by the ten largest. Input material: naive CD4+ T cells sorted from blood. V is TRBV5-1 and J is TRBJ2-7; maybe TRBD1 (5 bases). The sequence derives from a human donor in good health. Here the CDR3 DNA reads TGCGCCAGCAGCTTGGCCGAGACAGCTCTCGAGCAGTACTTC. Translation gives CASSLAETALEQYF.